Following are 3 T cell receptor beta chains from one sample sequenced in a study of cytomegalovirus exposure and HLA in healthy donors. The PCR contained 60 Vbeta and 13 Jbeta primers. Clones were sequenced by immunoSEQ multiplex PCR, and TCRdb holds only the in-frame ones, with some missing. This sample has approximately 150,000 clones; around 79% occur once, and the top ten carry 3.5%. The sample taken for sequencing was PBMCs. The receptors originated from a human donor in good health.

This chain uses TRBV14 with TRBJ1-1; D call uncertain. CDR1 and CDR2 (germline): SGHDN, FVKESK. Between the trimmed V and J ends, which lost 4 bases and 1 base, there was a span of 13 bases. The CDR3 covers 15 residues. The CDR3 reads CASSLMVAGNTEAFF. In DNA form, the CDR3 reads TGTGCCAGCAGCCTTATGGTGGCAGGGAACACTGAAGCTTTCTTT.

The V gene is TRBV7-6, the J gene TRBJ2-5; TRBD2 might be the D (6 bases). With the DNA end fitting TRBJ2-7 better, the J assignment may be wrong. The CDR3 length is 15 residues. CDR1 and CDR2 from the germline V gene are SGHVS and FNYEAQ. The CDR3 protein is CASSLDGRLGHEQYF. Written as DNA, the CDR3 is TGTGCCAGCAGCTTAGACGGGAGACTTGGCCACGAGCAGTACTTC.

J is TRBJ1-4 and V is TRBV16, with D unclear. V lost 2 bases and J lost 8, with 3 bases in between. From germline, CDR1 is KGHSY and CDR2 FQNENV. This CDR3 is 11 amino acids long. The CDR3 nucleotides are TGTGCCAGCAGCCAAGGCGAAAAACTGTTTTTT. Translated: CASSQGEKLFF.